This TCR beta chain was sequenced in a study of T cells in Graves' hyperthyroidism and ophthalmopathy. At the level of the study: Before any treatment, at initial diagnosis, peripheral blood was collected.

This clonotype was recorded many times. Cells are PBMCs isolated from 9 to 10 ml of fresh blood. Per germline, CDR1 SGHTA and CDR2 FQGNSA. There are 15 residues in the CDR3. V lost 4 bases and J 0 bases, leaving 10 bases between the germline ends. Using RNA transcripts as the source, TCR beta CDR3 regions were amplified. During a first-round RT-PCR of the TCR CDR3, the HTBI primer set was used. TCRdb reprocessed the multiplex PCR reads via MiXCR and lists one record per CDR3 protein. The repertoire holds 640,000 or so distinct CDR3 sequences, about 15% seen once, with 3.5% to 4.5% in the top ten. This clonotype originated in a woman aged 40 to 50 with Graves' ophthalmopathy. Sample: blood. The chain joins TRBV7-2 to TRBJ2-4; D is unclear. The CDR3 sequence: CASSSITSAKNIQYF. CDR3 coding DNA: TGTGCCAGCAGCTCGATCACGTCAGCCAAAAACATTCAGTACTTC.